The next 17 T cell receptor beta chains were all read from a single sample in a study of cytomegalovirus exposure and HLA in healthy donors. A multiplex PCR was run with 60 Vbeta primers and 13 Jbeta primers. Repertoires were generated with immunoSEQ multiplex PCR, while TCRdb's copy carries only in-frame clones and drops some. The table shows around 140,000 clones, with 75% to 85% occurring only once. The sample was PBMCs. These TCRs come from a female donor in good health and CMV-seropositive.

The rearrangement uses TRBV7-9 and TRBJ2-7; TRBD2 matches at 9 bases. CDR1 and CDR2 (germline): SEHNR, FQNEAQ (reference sequence). This CDR3 contains 14 residues. Trimming took 2 bases from V and 6 from J; bases not matched to a gene: 5. In DNA form, the CDR3 reads TGTGCCAGCAGCTTACGAGCGGGAGGTTCCGAGCAGTACTTC. Amino acids: CASSLRAGGSEQYF.

The chain employs TRBV5-4 and TRBJ2-7, with D possibly being TRBD1 (5 bases). Germline V gene sequence: CDR1 SGHNT, CDR2 YYREEE (reference sequence). This CDR3 region has 12 residues. Trimming shortened V by 4 bases and J by 3 bases, and 8 bases separated the two germline ends. The CDR3 sequence is CASSGRGYEQYF. In DNA, the CDR3 is TGTGCCAGCAGCGGAAGGGGCTACGAGCAGTACTTC.

The chain is built from TRBV14 and TRBJ1-5; no reliable D call. The CDR3 covers 13 residues. CDR1 is SGHDN and CDR2 is FVKESK in the germline V gene. Trimming took off 2 bases at V and 1 base at J, with 3 bases between the two ends. Here the CDR3 DNA reads TGTGCCAGCAGCCAATCGAGCAATCAGCCCCAGCATTTT. Residues: CASSQSSNQPQHF.

The chain has TRBV6-4 and TRBJ2-3; 7 bases map to TRBD1. From germline, CDR1 is MRHNA and CDR2 SNTAGT. The J segment lost 1 base and the V segment lost 1 base, leaving 2 bases of the junction unmatched. CDR3 length: 15 amino acids. The CDR3 nucleotides read TGTGCCAGCAGTGACTGGGGGACAGGCACAGATACGCAGTATTTT. Protein sequence: CASSDWGTGTDTQYF.

This chain connects TRBV10-2 to TRBJ2-1, with 7 bases identical to TRBD1. The V segment lost 1 base and the J segment 6 bases; nucleotides outside the gene matches: 12. Germline V gene lookup returns CDR1 WSHSY and CDR2 SAAADI. The CDR3 spans 17 residues. CDR3 sequence: CASSEWFRGYPPNEQFF. The CDR3 coding sequence is TGCGCCAGCAGTGAGTGGTTCAGGGGGTATCCCCCCAATGAGCAGTTCTTC.

This rearrangement joins TRBV7-8 to TRBJ2-7, with 8 bases fitting TRBD1. Germline V CDR1 and CDR2: SGHVS, FQNEAQ. The CDR3 runs 14 residues. With 0 bases clipped from V and 7 bases from J, the junction kept 5 bases outside the gene matches. The CDR3 region is CASSLATGGREQYF. The CDR3 DNA is TGTGCCAGCAGCTTAGCAACAGGGGGAAGGGAGCAGTACTTC. Complete variable domain (other parts from reference TRBV7-8 and TRBJ2-7): GAGVSQSPRYKVAKRGQDVALRCDPISGHVSLFWYQQALGQGPEFLTYFQNEAQLDKSGLPSDRFFAERPEGSVSTLKIQRTQQEDSAVYLCASSLATGGREQYFGPGTRLTVT.

Only a few counts were recorded for this clone. The chain employs TRBV25-1 and TRBJ2-6, with no clear D. V shed 6 bases and J shed 0 bases, with 6 bases lying between them. CDR1 MGHDK and CDR2 SYGVNS come from the germline V gene. The CDR3 has 14 residues. The CDR3 region is CASRAPSGANVLTF. DNA of the CDR3: TGTGCCAGCAGGGCTCCCTCTGGGGCCAACGTCCTGACTTTC.

The V gene is TRBV28, the J gene TRBJ2-3, with 10 bases that match TRBD2. The length of the CDR3 is 16 residues. CDR1 MDHEN and CDR2 SYDVKM come from the germline V gene. Unmatched junction bases numbered 13, after V lost 6 bases and J lost 7 bases. The CDR3: CASSRTLAGGSYTQYF. The DNA for the CDR3 is TGTGCCAGCAGCCGCACGTTAGCGGGGGGTTCATATACGCAGTATTTT. The complete variable domain, with remaining parts taken from reference TRBV28 and TRBJ2-3, reads DVKVTQSSRYLVKRTGEKVFLECVQDMDHENMFWYRQDPGLGLRLIYFSYDVKMKEKGDIPEGYSVSREKKERFSLILESASTNQTSMYLCASSRTLAGGSYTQYFGPGTRLTVL.

Remarks on this clone: Relative to the germline gene, one junction end is altered; a read error may explain this. The J gene is TRBJ1-1, the V gene TRBV5-6; no clear D gene. Germline lookup yields CDR1 SGHDT and CDR2 YYEEEE. The length of the CDR3 is 11 residues. DNA of the CDR3: TGTGCCAGCAGCTTGGGACTAGGTACGGCTTTT. Translating gives CASSLGLGTAF.

This chain joins TRBV6-5 and TRBJ2-7, with TRBD2 matching over 8 bases. CDR3 length: 15 amino acids. V gave up 5 bases and J gave up 4 bases; unmatched junction bases: 10. CDR1 is MNHEY, CDR2 SVGAGI, per germline. In DNA form, the CDR3 reads TGTGCCAGCAGTAACGCCGCGGGGGGACCATACGAGCAGTACTTC. It is translated as CASSNAAGGPYEQYF.

This chain joins TRBV23-1 and TRBJ1-1, with D maybe TRBD1 (5 bases). TRBV23-1 is reported as an ORF; its role is uncertain. Trimming shortened V by 0 bases and J by 7 bases, and 12 bases separated the two germline ends. The length of the CDR3 is 14 residues. The CDR3 spells CASSQSGGSDEAFF. The CDR3, as DNA: TGCGCCAGCAGTCAATCTGGGGGGAGTGATGAAGCTTTCTTT.

The chain uses TRBV7-8 and TRBJ2-7; 7 nucleotides agree with TRBD1. Looked up from germline, CDR1 is SGHVS and CDR2 is FQNEAQ. The junction had 4 bases not matched to a gene; V was cut back by 5 bases and J by 3 bases. This CDR3 region has 13 residues. CDR3 residues: CASSVGQNYEQYF. For the CDR3, the DNA is TGTGCCAGCAGCGTGGGACAGAACTACGAGCAGTACTTC.

This clone was seen only once. The chain couples TRBV6-1 to TRBJ1-2; 8 nucleotides agree with TRBD1. Germline lookup yields CDR1 MNHNS and CDR2 SASEGT. The CDR3 totals 13 residues. V shed 11 bases and J 4 bases; nucleotides not matched to a gene: 9. CDR3 in DNA: TGTGCCGGGACTGCGGACAGGGCCTATGGCTACACCTTC. Translated: CAGTADRAYGYTF.

This sequence joins TRBV27 and TRBJ1-6; D unresolved. With 1 base removed from V and 13 bases from J, the gap between germline ends came to 8 bases. The CDR3 length is 12 residues. Germline CDR1 reads MNHEY; CDR2 reads SMNVEV (reference sequence). The CDR3 reads CASSLLAWPLHF. CDR3 sequence (DNA): TGTGCCAGCAGTTTATTAGCCTGGCCCCTCCACTTT.

The chain recombines TRBV10-3 with TRBJ1-1, with D uncertain. The germline V gene encodes CDR1 ENHRY and CDR2 SYGVKD. V was clipped by 10 bases and J by 1 base, with 13 bases between them. The CDR3 runs to 13 residues. CDR3 in amino acids: CASSSSGNTEAFF. CDR3 nucleotide sequence: TGTGCCAGCAGCTCCAGCGGGAACACTGAAGCTTTCTTT.

The gene calls are TRBV18 and TRBJ2-5, with D unresolved. CDR3 length equals 13 residues. From germline, CDR1 is KGHSH and CDR2 LQKENI. Trimming removed 6 bases from V and 0 bases from J, with 8 bases in between. CDR3 sequence: CASSLDNQETQYF. Here the CDR3 DNA reads TGTGCCAGCTCGTTAGACAACCAAGAGACCCAGTACTTC.

The chain uses TRBV28 and TRBJ1-2; 9 positions match TRBD1. The CDR3 has 15 residues. Germline trimming cut 3 bases from V and 2 bases from J; bases unmatched to any gene: 4. Germline V gene sequence: CDR1 MDHEN, CDR2 SYDVKM. The CDR3 reads CASSFGQGLNYGYTF. In DNA, the CDR3 is TGTGCCAGCAGTTTCGGACAGGGGCTGAACTATGGCTACACCTTC.